This passage covers 24 T cell receptor beta chains from one sample sequenced in a study of blood T cell repertoires in COVID-19. Profiled with immunoSEQ multiplex PCR; TCRdb holds only in-frame clones, not every one. The data contain 150,000 or so clones, about nine tenths of them singletons. The sample consisted of peripheral blood. The receptor source for this set is a man aged 80 or over with acute or convalescent COVID-19.

This clone showed up just once. In DNA form, the CDR3 reads TGTGCCAGCAGCCGGGACAGTGAAGCTTTCTTT. Protein product: CASSRDSEAFF. The V gene is TRBV7-9, the J gene TRBJ1-1; 7 bases match TRBD1. The CDR3 is made up of 11 amino acids. The germline CDR1 and CDR2 sequences are SEHNR and FQNEAQ (reference sequence). Trimming cost V 5 bases and J 7 bases; bases outside gene matches: 1. The full variable domain, rest sourced from reference TRBV7-9 and TRBJ1-1, is DTGVSQNPRHKITKRGQNVTFRCDPISEHNRLYWYRQTLGQGPEFLTYFQNEAQLEKSRLLSDRFSAERPKGSFSTLEIQRTEQGDSAMYLCASSRDSEAFFGQGTRLTVV.

The chain joins TRBV6-5 to TRBJ1-5; TRBD1 aligns across 9 bases. The germline V gene encodes CDR1 MNHEY and CDR2 SVGAGI. The J segment lost 7 bases and the V segment lost 6 bases, leaving 10 bases of the junction unmatched. The CDR3 is 15 amino acids. This CDR3 reads CASRPGQGFRQPQHF. The CDR3 nucleotides read TGTGCCAGCAGACCGGGACAGGGCTTTAGGCAGCCCCAGCATTTT.

The genes are TRBV12-3 or TRBV12-4 and TRBJ2-1; D may be TRBD1 (5 bases). V lost 5 bases and J 4 bases, leaving 6 bases between the germline ends. The CDR3 has 12 amino acids. The CDR3 region is CASSDSYNEQFF. The CDR3 region has the DNA TGTGCCAGCAGTGACAGTTACAATGAGCAGTTCTTC.

V and J are TRBV18 and TRBJ1-1; D gene uncertain. The CDR3 spans 15 residues. Germline V gives CDR1 KGHSH, CDR2 LQKENI. V lost 5 bases, J lost 4 bases, and 17 bases lay in between. The CDR3 DNA sequence: TGTGCCAGCTCAAGCGGTCCACCCCGGGCCACTGAAGCTTTCTTT. Amino acids: CASSSGPPRATEAFF. Full variable domain (rest looked up from reference TRBV18 and TRBJ1-1): NAGVMQNPRHLVRRRGQEARLRCSPMKGHSHVYWYRQLPEEGLKFMVYLQKENIIDESGMPKERFSAEFPKEGPSILRIQQVVRGDSAAYFCASSSGPPRATEAFFGQGTRLTVV.

This chain connects TRBV19 to TRBJ1-2; maybe TRBD1 (6 bases). CDR3 length: 13 amino acids. Between the trimmed V and J ends, which lost 6 bases and 5 bases, there was a span of 13 bases. In germline, CDR1 is LNHDA, CDR2 SQIVND (reference sequence). This CDR3 reads CASRTGTLYGYTF. The CDR3 bases are TGTGCCAGTAGGACCGGGACACTTTATGGCTACACCTTC. Together with reference TRBV19 and TRBJ1-2, the CDR3 gives the full variable domain: DGGITQSPKYLFRKEGQNVTLSCEQNLNHDAMYWYRQDPGQGLRLIYYSQIVNDFQKGDIAEGYSVSREKKESFPLTVTSAQKNPTAFYLCASRTGTLYGYTFGSGTRLTVV.

The V and J genes are TRBV7-9 and TRBJ2-5, with TRBD2 as a possible D gene (5 bases). V was cut by 3 bases and J by 1 base, with 6 bases left in between. Germline CDR1 is SEHNR and CDR2 is FQNEAQ (reference sequence). CDR3 size: 13 residues. In DNA form, the CDR3 reads TGTGCCAGCAGCTTCGGGGTCCAAGAGACCCAGTACTTC. Translating it yields CASSFGVQETQYF. The full variable domain, completed using reference TRBV7-9 and TRBJ2-5, is DTGVSQNPRHKITKRGQNVTFRCDPISEHNRLYWYRQTLGQGPEFLTYFQNEAQLEKSRLLSDRFSAERPKGSFSTLEIQRTEQGDSAMYLCASSFGVQETQYFGPGTRLLVL.

The chain carries TRBV28 and TRBJ1-5, with D tentatively TRBD1 (5 bases). The germline CDR1 and CDR2 sequences are MDHEN and SYDVKM. The germline V and J ends were trimmed by 1 base and 4 bases, with 14 bases remaining between them. This CDR3 spans 16 amino acids. The CDR3 DNA sequence: TGTGCCAGCAGTTTATTGGGGCAGGCCTCAAATCAGCCCCAGCATTTT. Protein: CASSLLGQASNQPQHF.

This chain connects TRBV30 to TRBJ1-3; TRBD1 might be the D (5 bases). The CDR3 spans 15 residues. The V gene's germline CDR1 is GTSNPN and CDR2 SVGIG (reference sequence). The V end was cut by 0 bases, the J end by 2 bases, with 11 bases between. The chain's CDR3 is CAWSVRGGAGNTIYF. The CDR3 nucleotides read TGTGCCTGGAGTGTCCGGGGGGGGGCTGGAAACACCATATATTTT.

This clone has a handful of counts. This rearrangement joins TRBV15 to TRBJ2-2; 8 nucleotides align to TRBD2. In germline, CDR1 is LNHNV, CDR2 YYDKDF (reference sequence). V trimming: 4 bases; J trimming: 2 bases; junction bases outside the gene matches: 6. The CDR3 has 16 amino acids. CDR3: CATSTVAGRNTGELFF. In DNA form, the CDR3 reads TGTGCCACCAGCACCGTAGCGGGGAGAAACACCGGGGAGCTGTTTTTT.

The chain is built from TRBV7-6 and TRBJ2-5; possible D gene TRBD2, 5 bases. Between the trimmed V and J ends, which lost 5 bases and 1 base, there was a span of 17 bases. The V gene's germline CDR1 is SGHVS and CDR2 FNYEAQ. There are 16 residues in the CDR3. CDR3 in amino acids: CASSTRPLGSQETQYF. The CDR3, as DNA: TGTGCCAGCAGCACCCGCCCACTAGGGTCCCAAGAGACCCAGTACTTC.

The table lists this clone with a count of one. CDR3 amino acids: CASSQGVDRDLQETQYF. CDR3 coding DNA: TGCGCCAGCAGCCAAGGGGTAGACAGGGACCTCCAAGAGACCCAGTACTTC. The V gene is TRBV4-1, the J gene TRBJ2-5; 7 bases agree with TRBD1. This CDR3 region has 17 residues. Germline values: CDR1 MGHRA, CDR2 YSYEKL. Trimming removed 1 base from V and 1 base from J; junction bases left unmatched: 9.

This CDR3 reads CASSITRRGQPQHF. In DNA form, the CDR3 reads TGTGCCAGTAGTATTACCCGAAGGGGACAGCCCCAGCATTTT. The chain joins TRBV19 to TRBJ1-5, with a weak D call TRBD1 (5 bases). V lost 3 bases and J lost 7, with 13 bases in between. This CDR3 contains 14 residues. From germline, CDR1 is LNHDA and CDR2 SQIVND (reference sequence). The full variable domain, in which reference TRBV19 and TRBJ1-5 provide the parts outside the CDR3, is DGGITQSPKYLFRKEGQNVTLSCEQNLNHDAMYWYRQDPGQGLRLIYYSQIVNDFQKGDIAEGYSVSREKKESFPLTVTSAQKNPTAFYLCASSITRRGQPQHFGDGTRLSIL.

The CDR3 nucleotides are TGTGCCAGTAGCTTTAATCGTCAAACAGGCTATGGCTACACCTTC. Translating it yields CASSFNRQTGYGYTF. The J gene is TRBJ1-2, the V gene TRBV19; tentatively, D is TRBD1 (5 bases). V was pared by 6 bases and J by 4 bases, with 18 bases between. The CDR3 is 15 residues long. Germline CDR1 reads LNHDA; CDR2 reads SQIVND (reference sequence).

The chain uses TRBV7-2 and TRBJ1-5; 9 bases agree with TRBD1. CDR3 size: 13 residues. Trimming removed 6 bases from V and 9 bases from J; junction bases left unmatched: 6. Germline V gene lookup returns CDR1 SGHTA and CDR2 FQGNSA. CDR3 protein: CASRRTGVSPQHF. The CDR3 bases are TGTGCCAGCAGACGGACAGGGGTATCGCCCCAGCATTTT.

The chain uses TRBV6-6 and TRBJ2-2; TRBD2 is a possible D gene (6 bases). V lost 6 bases, J lost 5 bases, and 16 bases lay in between. The CDR3 extends over 15 amino acids. The V gene's germline CDR1 is MNHNY and CDR2 SVGAGI (reference sequence). The CDR3 nucleotides are TGTGCCAGCAGAGATGGGGGAGGAGGGACCGGGGAGCTGTTTTTT. Its translation is CASRDGGGGTGELFF.

This clone has just one count. This chain joins TRBV14 and TRBJ1-2; D may be TRBD1 (5 bases). The CDR3 is 13 residues long. From germline, CDR1 is SGHDN and CDR2 FVKESK. Trimming shortened V by 5 bases and J by 6 bases, and 13 bases separated the two germline ends. CDR3 DNA sequence: TGTGCCAGCAGCGGACCCAAGGACAATGGCTACACCTTC. As protein: CASSGPKDNGYTF.

This clone has just one count. The J gene is TRBJ2-4, the V gene TRBV28; possible D gene TRBD2, 8 bases. This CDR3 contains 14 residues. V was cut by 5 bases and J by 9 bases, with 17 bases left in between. Germline CDR1 is MDHEN and CDR2 is SYDVKM. CDR3 in amino acids: CASSPTGAGGIQYF. In nucleotides, the CDR3 is TGTGCCAGCAGTCCAACAGGGGCGGGGGGCATTCAGTACTTC.

The chain couples TRBV2 to TRBJ1-5; possibly TRBD1 for D (5 bases). The CDR3 length is 14 residues. The germline CDR1 and CDR2 sequences are SNHLY and FYNNEI. V lost 11 bases and J 6 bases, leaving 20 bases between the germline ends. The CDR3 protein is CAQGGVSEGQPQHF. The CDR3 coding sequence is TGTGCCCAGGGAGGGGTTTCGGAAGGTCAGCCCCAGCATTTT.

The CDR3, as DNA: TGTGCCAGCAGTCCCCGGGAGCGTTCCTCACCCCTCCACTTT. This encodes CASSPRERSSPLHF. The chain has TRBV27 and TRBJ1-6, with D unclear. The CDR3 is 14 amino acids. Trimming shortened V by 5 bases and J by 10 bases, and 15 bases separated the two germline ends. In germline, CDR1 is MNHEY, CDR2 SMNVEV (reference sequence).

The chain links TRBV19 to TRBJ1-4; possibly TRBD1 for D (5 bases). The CDR3 runs 13 residues. The ends were cut back, 6 bases at V and 7 bases at J, with 12 bases in the middle. Germline V gene data show CDR1 as LNHDA and CDR2 as SQIVND (reference sequence). CDR3 in amino acids: CASRSQGLEKLFF. The CDR3 nucleotides read TGTGCCAGTAGGTCCCAGGGACTTGAAAAACTGTTTTTT.

This clone has more than one count but fewer than ten. V and J are TRBV27 and TRBJ2-7; 7 bases are a match to TRBD1. The CDR3 runs 14 residues. J gave up 5 bases and V 6 bases, and 10 bases lay outside the gene matches. Germline CDR1 reads MNHEY; CDR2 reads SMNVEV (reference sequence). This CDR3 is CASRERQGFHEQYF. The DNA of the CDR3 is TGTGCCAGCAGGGAACGACAGGGATTCCACGAGCAGTACTTC.

The chain combines TRBV5-1 with TRBJ2-7; a possible D gene is TRBD1 (6 bases). The CDR3 is made up of 14 amino acids. Germline lookup yields CDR1 SGHRS and CDR2 YFSETQ. V dropped 4 bases and J dropped 6 bases, with 17 bases sitting between them. CDR3 coding DNA: TGCGCCAGCAGCATAACCGACAGGTCGACCGAGCAGTACTTC. Its protein product is CASSITDRSTEQYF.

This clone is a singleton in its sample. The gene calls are TRBV2 and TRBJ2-2; 15 bases align to TRBD2. CDR1 and CDR2 (germline): SNHLY, FYNNEI. This CDR3 is built from 17 residues. V lost 5 bases to trimming and J lost 4 bases; unmatched junction nucleotides: 5. The CDR3 region has the DNA TGTGCCAGCAGTTGGACTAGCGGGAGGGCCACCACCGGGGAGCTGTTTTTT. This translates into CASSWTSGRATTGELFF. The whole variable domain, filled in from reference TRBV2 and TRBJ2-2, reads EPEVTQTPSHQVTQMGQEVILRCVPISNHLYFYWYRQILGQKVEFLVSFYNNEISEKSEIFDDQFSVERPDGSNFTLKIRSTKLEDSAMYFCASSWTSGRATTGELFFGEGSRLTVL.

The chain couples TRBV7-8 to TRBJ2-1, with a possible D match to TRBD1 (6 bases). The CDR3 is made up of 14 amino acids. The germline V gene encodes CDR1 SGHVS and CDR2 FQNEAQ. V was cut by 6 bases and J by 3 bases, with 12 bases left in between. DNA for the CDR3: TGTGCCAGCAGAGACAGGAAAAACTACAATGAGCAGTTCTTC. Its protein product is CASRDRKNYNEQFF.